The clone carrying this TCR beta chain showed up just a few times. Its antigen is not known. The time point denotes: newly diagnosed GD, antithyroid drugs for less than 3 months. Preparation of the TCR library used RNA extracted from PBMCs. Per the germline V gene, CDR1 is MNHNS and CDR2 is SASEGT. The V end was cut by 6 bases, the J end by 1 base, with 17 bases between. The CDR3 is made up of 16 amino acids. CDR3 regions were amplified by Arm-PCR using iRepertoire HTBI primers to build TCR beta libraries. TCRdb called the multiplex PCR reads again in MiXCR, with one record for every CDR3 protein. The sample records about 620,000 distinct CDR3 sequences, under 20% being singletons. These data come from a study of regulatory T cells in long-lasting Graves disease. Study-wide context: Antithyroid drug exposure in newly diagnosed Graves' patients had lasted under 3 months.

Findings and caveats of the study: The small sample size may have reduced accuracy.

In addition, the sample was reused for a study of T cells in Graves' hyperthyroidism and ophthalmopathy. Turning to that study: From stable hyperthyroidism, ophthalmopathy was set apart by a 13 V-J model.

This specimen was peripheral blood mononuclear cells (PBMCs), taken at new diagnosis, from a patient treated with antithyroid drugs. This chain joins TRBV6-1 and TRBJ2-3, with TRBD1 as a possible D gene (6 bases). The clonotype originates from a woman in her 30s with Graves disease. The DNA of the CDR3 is TGTGCCAGCAGCCCCATTGCGGCAGGGGGCACAGATACGCAGTATTTT. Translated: CASSPIAAGGTDTQYF.